This T cell receptor beta chain was identified during a study of cytotoxic CD8 clonotypes in ibrutinib-treated CLL. Study information: Partial response occurred in 24 patients and complete response in 2; at median about 70 months, around 14 remained remitted and roughly twelve progressed.

Method: immunoSEQ multiplex PCR; TCRdb's copy keeps in-frame clones and lacks some. Among 200,000 or so clones listed, around 70% were seen once. V lost 0 bases and J lost 0, with 9 bases in between. The germline CDR1 and CDR2 sequences are SGDLS and YYNGEE. The CDR3 totals 16 residues. The origin of this receptor is a human donor with chronic lymphocytic leukemia. Source: PBMCs, taken after 12 months of ibrutinib treatment. The chain couples TRBV9 to TRBJ1-4; D call uncertain. The CDR3 reads CASSVDTGATNEKLFF. The CDR3 DNA follows: TGTGCCAGCAGCGTAGATACCGGAGCAACTAATGAAAAACTGTTTTTT.